This T cell receptor beta chain was obtained from a study of blood T cells in healthy people across ages. Study-wide results and caveats: Unsorted PBMCs blocked a conclusive comparison of naive and antigen-experienced cells.

Caucasian individuals from Russia who were healthy and aged 6 to 90 acted as donors. For this clonotype: No antigen is known for it.

It was with a sample-barcoded 5' primer and a J-beta primer mix that a second PCR of roughly 6 to 12 cycles was run. Using its own MiXCR run on the 5' RACE reads, TCRdb lists one record per CDR3 protein. The table lists hundreds of thousands of distinct CDR3 sequences, around 49% of them singletons. The sequencing input was blood. The receptor was isolated from a woman in her fifties or sixties in good health.

The CDR3 coding sequence is TGCAGTGCTGGCGGGACAGGGAGTGGTTATGGCTACACCTTC. Protein: CSAGGTGSGYGYTF. The V call is TRBV20-1, the J call TRBJ1-2; 9 positions agree with TRBD1. V was pared by 5 bases and J by 5 bases, with 9 bases of the junction left unmatched. Germline V CDR1 and CDR2: DFQATT, SNEGSKA (reference sequence). The CDR3 covers 14 residues.